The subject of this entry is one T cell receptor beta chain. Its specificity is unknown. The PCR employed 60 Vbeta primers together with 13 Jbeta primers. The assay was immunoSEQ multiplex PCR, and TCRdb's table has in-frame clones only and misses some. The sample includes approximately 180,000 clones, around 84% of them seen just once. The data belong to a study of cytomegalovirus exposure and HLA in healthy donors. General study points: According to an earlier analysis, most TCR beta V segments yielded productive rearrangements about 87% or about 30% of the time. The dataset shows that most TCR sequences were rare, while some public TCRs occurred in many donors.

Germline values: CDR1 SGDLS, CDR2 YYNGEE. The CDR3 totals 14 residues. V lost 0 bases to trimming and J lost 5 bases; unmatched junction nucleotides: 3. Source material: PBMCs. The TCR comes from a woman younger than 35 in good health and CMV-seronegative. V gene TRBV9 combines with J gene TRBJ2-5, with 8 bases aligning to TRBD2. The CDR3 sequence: CASSVAGGLETQYF. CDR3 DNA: TGTGCCAGCAGCGTAGCGGGAGGGCTGGAGACCCAGTACTTC.